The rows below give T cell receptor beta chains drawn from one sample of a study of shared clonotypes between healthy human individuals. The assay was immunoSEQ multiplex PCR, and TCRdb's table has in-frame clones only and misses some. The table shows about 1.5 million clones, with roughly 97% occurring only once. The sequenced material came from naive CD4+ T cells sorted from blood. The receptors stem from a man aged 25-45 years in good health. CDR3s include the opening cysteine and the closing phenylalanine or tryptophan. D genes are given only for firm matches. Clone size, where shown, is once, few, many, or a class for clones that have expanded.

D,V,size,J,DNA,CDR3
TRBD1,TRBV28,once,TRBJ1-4,TGTGCCAGCGGAGGGGGGACAGGTGATGAAAAACTGTTTTTT,CASGGGTGDEKLFF
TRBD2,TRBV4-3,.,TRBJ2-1,TGCGCCAGCAGCCAAGATAGCGGGATTAGTGAGCAGTTCTTC,CASSQDSGISEQFF
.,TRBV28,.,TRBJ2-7,TGTGCCAGCAGCCTGAGACCGGACAGTCGGTACGAGCAGTACTTC,CASSLRPDSRYEQYF
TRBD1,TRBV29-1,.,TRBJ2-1,TGCAGCGTTGGATATCTCACCGGGACAGGGGAAAACAATGAGCAGTTCTTC,CSVGYLTGTGENNEQFF
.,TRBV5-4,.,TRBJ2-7,TGTGCCAGCAGCTTGGGCCAGGGGTCCTACGAGCAGTACTTC,CASSLGQGSYEQYF
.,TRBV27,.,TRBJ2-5,TGTGCCAGCAGTTATCGGGACTCTCAAGAGACCCAGTACTTC,CASSYRDSQETQYF
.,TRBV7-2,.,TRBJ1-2,TGTGCCAGCAGCCCGTTCTCCGGGACGCCCCTCTATGGCTACACCTTC,CASSPFSGTPLYGYTF
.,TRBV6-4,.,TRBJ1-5,TGTGCCAGCAGTGCCACTGGTGGAAATCAGCCCCAGCATTTT,CASSATGGNQPQHF
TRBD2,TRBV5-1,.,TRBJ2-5,TGCGCCAGCAGCGAAGGACTAGCGGGAGTAAAGGGAGAGACCCAGTACTTC,CASSEGLAGVKGETQYF
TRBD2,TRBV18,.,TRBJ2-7,TGTGCCAGCTCACCACCGTTAGCGGGAGGTGGGTACGAGCAGTACTTC,CASSPPLAGGGYEQYF
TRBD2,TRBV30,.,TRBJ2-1,TGTGCCTGGAGTTCTCGACTAGCCCTCAATGAGCAGTTCTTC,CAWSSRLALNEQFF
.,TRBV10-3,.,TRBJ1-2,TGTGCCATCAGTGAATCGGACGGAGCTAACTATGGCTACACCTTC,CAISESDGANYGYTF
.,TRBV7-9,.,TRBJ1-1,TGTGCCAGCAGCCCACCCGGAGACTCCGGAGCTTTCTTT,CASSPPGDSGAFF
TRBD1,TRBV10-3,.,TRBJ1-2,TGTGCCACGAACCGGGACAGTATCTATGGCTACACCTTC,CATNRDSIYGYTF
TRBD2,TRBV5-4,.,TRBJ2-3,TGTGCCAGCAGACTAGCGGGAGGATTCACAGATACGCAGTATTTT,CASRLAGGFTDTQYF
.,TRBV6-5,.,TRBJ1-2,TGTGCCAGCATCCCTGAGGGACGGGGCTATGGCTACACCTTC,CASIPEGRGYGYTF
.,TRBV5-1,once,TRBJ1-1,TGCGCCAGCAGCCCGACCCTGAACACTGAAGCTTTCTTT,CASSPTLNTEAFF
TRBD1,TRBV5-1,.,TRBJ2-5,TGCGCCAGCAGCCTCGGGACAGCTCAAGAGACCCAGTACTTC,CASSLGTAQETQYF
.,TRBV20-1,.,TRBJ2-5,TGCAGTGCTAGAACAGGAGAGACCCAGTACTTC,CSARTGETQYF
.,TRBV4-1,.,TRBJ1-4,TGCGCCAGCAGCCAAGATCCGGCGTACGGGGCTGGAGATGAAAAACTGTTTTTT,CASSQDPAYGAGDEKLFF
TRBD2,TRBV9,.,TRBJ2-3,TGTGCCAGCAGCGATACTAGCGGGAGGACAGATACGCAGTATTTT,CASSDTSGRTDTQYF
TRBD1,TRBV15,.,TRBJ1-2,TGTGCCACCAGCAGGGGAGGGACAGAATATGGCTACACCTTC,CATSRGGTEYGYTF
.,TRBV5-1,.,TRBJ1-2,TGCGCCAGCAGCTTGGATGGCCGCGACTACACCTTC,CASSLDGRDYTF
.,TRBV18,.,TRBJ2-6,TGTGCCAGCTCACCAAAGTCATCTGGGGCCAACGTCCTGACTTTC,CASSPKSSGANVLTF
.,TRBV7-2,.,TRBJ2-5,TGTGCCAGCAGCCCACAACGAGGGAGGCCCAGGACCCAGTACTTC,CASSPQRGRPRTQYF
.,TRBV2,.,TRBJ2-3,TGTGCCAGCAGTTTTAGGACCGGGTCTACGGATACGCAGTATTTT,CASSFRTGSTDTQYF
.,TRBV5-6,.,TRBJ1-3,TGTGCCAGCAGCTTGGCGGGACTTCTCTCTGGAAACACCATATATTTT,CASSLAGLLSGNTIYF
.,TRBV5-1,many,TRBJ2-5,TGCGCCAGCAGCTTGGCCCCTCCGGAGACCCAGTACTTC,CASSLAPPETQYF
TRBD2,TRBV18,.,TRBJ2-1,TGTGCCAGCTCACCACTCTCGTTGACTAGCGGGAGGGCCTATGAGCAGTTCTTC,CASSPLSLTSGRAYEQFF
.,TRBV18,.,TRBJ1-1,TGTGCCAGCTCACCACCAGGGGACACTGAAGCTTTCTTT,CASSPPGDTEAFF
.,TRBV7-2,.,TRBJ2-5,TGTGCCAGCAGCTTAGATCTAGTCGTTGAGACCCAGTACTTC,CASSLDLVVETQYF
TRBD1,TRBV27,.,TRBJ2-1,TGTGCCAGCATGAGACAGGGCTACAATGAGCAGTTCTTC,CASMRQGYNEQFF
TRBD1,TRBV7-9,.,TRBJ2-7,TGTGCCAGCTCCCCCAGAAGGGCAGGGGGTAACTACGAGCAGTACTTC,CASSPRRAGGNYEQYF
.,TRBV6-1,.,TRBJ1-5,TGTGCCAGCAGTGCCCTGTTGACTGAAAATCAGCCCCAGCATTTT,CASSALLTENQPQHF
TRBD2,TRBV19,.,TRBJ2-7,TGTGCCAGTAGTAAAGGGCCGGGACTAGAATACGAGCAGTACTTC,CASSKGPGLEYEQYF
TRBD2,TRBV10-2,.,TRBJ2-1,TGCGCCAGCAGTCAAGCAATGGGACTAGCGGGAGTGAACAGAAATGAGCAGTTCTTC,CASSQAMGLAGVNRNEQFF
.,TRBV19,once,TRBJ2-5,TGTGCCAGTAGCGGGACTCAGCAAGAGACCCAGTACTTC,CASSGTQQETQYF
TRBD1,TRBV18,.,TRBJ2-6,TGTGCCAGCTCACTTCAGGACAGGGTTGGCGCCAACGTCCTGACTTTC,CASSLQDRVGANVLTF